This record looks at one T cell receptor beta chain sequence and its context. The antigen is not known. Germline V gene lookup returns CDR1 LNHDA and CDR2 SQIVND (reference sequence). V shed 4 bases and J shed 0 bases, with 13 bases lying between them. This CDR3 has 17 residues. This sample was taken from a study of cytomegalovirus exposure and HLA in healthy donors. Points from the study as a whole: In all likelihood, a cluster of highly shared sequence variants was a sequencing artifact.

The PCR employed 60 Vbeta primers together with 13 Jbeta primers. TCRdb's copy holds only in-frame clones and misses some; the assay was immunoSEQ multiplex PCR. The profile covers about 170,000 clones, with roughly 80% appearing a single time and around 4.4% taken by the ten largest. The receptor comes from a woman aged 45 to 65 in good health and CMV-seropositive. J is TRBJ1-6 and V is TRBV19; possible D gene TRBD1, 6 bases. The sample was PBMCs. CDR3 residues: CASSTQGTGSYNSPLHF. The CDR3 DNA reads TGTGCCAGTAGTACCCAGGGGACCGGCTCCTATAATTCACCCCTCCACTTT.